This is a list of T cell receptor beta chains from one sample in a study of vaccination effects on CD4 cells after COVID-19. These receptors have no identified antigens. Assay: immunoSEQ multiplex PCR; the TCRdb copy retains only in-frame clones and omits some. The sample has 25,000 to 30,000 clones, 65% to 80% seen once. The sample here was CD4+ T cells from PBMCs cultured with HCoV-NL63 spike peptides, taken after COVID-19 vaccination. Source of these receptors: a human donor who received a COVID-19 vaccine. CDR3s include the opening cysteine and the closing phenylalanine or tryptophan. The D gene is left open where the match is weak. The size of a clone is reported for some rows only, either as once, few or many, or as a class for expanded clones.

v_gene	d_gene	j_gene	abundance	CDR3nt	CDR3aa
TRBV18	NA	TRBJ1-5	NA	TGTGCCAGCTCACCGGGGGAAAATCAGCCCCAGCATTTT	CASSPGENQPQHF
TRBV5-1	NA	TRBJ1-2	NA	TGCGCCAGCAGCGCGGGACGGGAAAACTATGGCTACACCTTC	CASSAGRENYGYTF
TRBV5-6	TRBD2	TRBJ2-7	NA	TGTGCCAGCAGCTTGAGGTTTGGCGGGGGCTCCTACGAGCAGTACTTC	CASSLRFGGGSYEQYF
TRBV13	TRBD2	TRBJ2-3	NA	TGTGCCAGCAGCGACTCCCGGGCTAGCGGTGATACGCAGTATTTT	CASSDSRASGDTQYF
TRBV19	TRBD1	TRBJ1-3	NA	TGTGCCAGTAGTCTAAGACAGGGGGCCTTTAGAAACACCATATATTTT	CASSLRQGAFRNTIYF
TRBV30	TRBD2	TRBJ2-1	NA	TGTGCCTGGTCTAGCGGGGGGCGGTCCTACAATGAGCAGTTCTTC	CAWSSGGRSYNEQFF
TRBV6-5	TRBD2	TRBJ2-2	NA	TGTGCCAGCAGTTACGCGGGAGGGGTGGGCGCCGGGGAGCTGTTTTTT	CASSYAGGVGAGELFF
TRBV24-1	NA	TRBJ1-2	NA	TGTGCCACCAGTGATCGGACAGAGACACCTAACTATGGCTACACCTTC	CATSDRTETPNYGYTF
TRBV27	NA	TRBJ1-3	NA	TGTGCCAGCAGTATCATTCTAAACACCATATATTTT	CASSIILNTIYF
TRBV19	NA	TRBJ2-3	NA	TGTGCCACCAGACTTGCGGCGGGAAGCACAGATACGCAGTATTTT	CATRLAAGSTDTQYF
TRBV28	TRBD1	TRBJ2-1	NA	TGTGCCAGCAGTAGGGACAGCTCCTACAATGAGCAGTTCTTC	CASSRDSSYNEQFF
TRBV27	NA	TRBJ2-7	few	TGTGCCAGCAGTCTTCAGGGGCGAACCTACGAGCAGTACTTC	CASSLQGRTYEQYF
TRBV2	NA	TRBJ1-4	NA	TGTGCCAGCAGTGTAATAGGGACACGCGAAAAACTGTTTTTT	CASSVIGTREKLFF
TRBV19	TRBD2	TRBJ2-1	NA	TGTGCCAGTAACGGACTAGCGGGTTCCGATGAGCAGTTCTTC	CASNGLAGSDEQFF
TRBV11-1	TRBD1	TRBJ1-6	NA	TGTGCCAGCAGCAGTTCCGGGACAGGTACACCCCTCCACTTT	CASSSSGTGTPLHF
TRBV5-5	NA	TRBJ1-4	NA	TGTGCCAGCAGCTTGTTTGCGGTGCCATCAACTAATGAAAAACTGTTTTTT	CASSLFAVPSTNEKLFF
TRBV6-1	NA	TRBJ1-1	NA	TGTGCCAGCAGTGAAGCTTGGCAAGGGAGCACTGAAGCTTTCTTT	CASSEAWQGSTEAFF
TRBV2	TRBD1	TRBJ1-2	few	TGTGCCAGCAGTGCCCGGACAGGGATGAACTATGGCTACACCTTC	CASSARTGMNYGYTF
TRBV7-2	NA	TRBJ1-1	NA	TGTGCCAGCAGGCATACCGGGACCCGGTACACTGAAGCTTTCTTT	CASRHTGTRYTEAFF
TRBV6-1	NA	TRBJ1-2	NA	TGTGCCAGCAGTGGCCCGGGATCTGGGAAAGCTAACTATGGCTACACCTTC	CASSGPGSGKANYGYTF
TRBV6-5	NA	TRBJ1-2	NA	TGTGCCAGCAGTTTACAGGGCCGCTATGGCTACACCTTC	CASSLQGRYGYTF
TRBV19	TRBD1	TRBJ2-5	NA	TGTGCCAGTAGTATAGACGACAGGGGCCTCTCTGGGTTGACCCAGTACTTC	CASSIDDRGLSGLTQYF
TRBV10-1	TRBD1	TRBJ1-2	few	TGCGCCAGCAGTGGTCCGAAACTGGGACAGATCTATGGCTACACCTTC	CASSGPKLGQIYGYTF